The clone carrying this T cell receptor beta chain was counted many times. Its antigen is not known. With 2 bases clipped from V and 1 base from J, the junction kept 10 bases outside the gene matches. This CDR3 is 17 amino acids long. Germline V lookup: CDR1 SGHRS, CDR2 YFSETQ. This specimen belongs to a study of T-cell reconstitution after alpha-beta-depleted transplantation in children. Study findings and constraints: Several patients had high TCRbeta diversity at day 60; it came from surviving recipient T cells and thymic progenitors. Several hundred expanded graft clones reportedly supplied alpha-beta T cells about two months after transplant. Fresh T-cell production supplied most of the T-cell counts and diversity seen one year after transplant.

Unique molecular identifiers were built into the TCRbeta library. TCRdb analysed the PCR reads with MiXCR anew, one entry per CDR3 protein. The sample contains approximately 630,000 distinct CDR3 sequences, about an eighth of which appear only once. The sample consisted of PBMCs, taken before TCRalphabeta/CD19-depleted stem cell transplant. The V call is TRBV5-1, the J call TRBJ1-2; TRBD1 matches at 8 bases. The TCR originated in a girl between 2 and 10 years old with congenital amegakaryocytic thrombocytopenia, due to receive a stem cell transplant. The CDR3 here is CASSLHRGDPLNYGYTF. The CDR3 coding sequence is TGCGCCAGCAGCTTACACAGGGGGGATCCTCTTAACTATGGCTACACCTTC.